These T cell receptor beta chains were read from a single sample in a study of CD8 T cells in ankylosing spondylitis. TCRdb re-called the 5' RACE reads with MiXCR, one entry per CDR3 protein. In the table there are 250,000 to 300,000 distinct CDR3 sequences, roughly 20% of which are singletons. Source material: blood, either unsorted or a sorted T cell fraction (not recorded which). These receptors were taken from a male donor with ankylosing spondylitis or in good health (not recorded which). Both conserved end residues are part of each CDR3. The D gene is left open where the match is weak. Size is omitted from some rows. Given values are once, few, many or a class for expanded clones.

v_gene: TRBV12-3/TRBV12-4; abundance: many; d_gene: .; j_gene: TRBJ1-5; CDR3aa: CASQGGNQPQHF; CDR3nt: TGTGCCAGCCAGGGAGGCAATCAGCCCCAGCATTTT
v_gene: TRBV4-2; abundance: few; d_gene: .; j_gene: TRBJ2-1; CDR3aa: CASSQDSAGGGRNEQFF; CDR3nt: TGTGCCAGCAGCCAAGATTCAGCAGGGGGGGGCCGCAATGAGCAGTTCTTC
v_gene: TRBV6-5; abundance: .; d_gene: TRBD2; j_gene: TRBJ2-3; CDR3aa: CASSSGTSGGYTDTQYF; CDR3nt: TGTGCCAGCAGTTCTGGGACTAGCGGGGGCTACACAGATACGCAGTATTTT
v_gene: TRBV5-1; abundance: .; d_gene: TRBD2; j_gene: TRBJ2-2; CDR3aa: CASSPVAGRTGELFF; CDR3nt: TGCGCCAGCAGCCCGGTAGCGGGGAGAACCGGGGAGCTGTTTTTT
v_gene: TRBV7-3; abundance: .; d_gene: .; j_gene: TRBJ2-1; CDR3aa: CASSLSFSSYNEQFF; CDR3nt: TGTGCCAGCAGCCTTAGCTTTAGCTCCTACAATGAGCAGTTCTTC
v_gene: TRBV29-1; abundance: few; d_gene: .; j_gene: TRBJ1-2; CDR3aa: CSVEYYGYTF; CDR3nt: TGCAGCGTTGAATACTACGGCTACACCTTC
v_gene: TRBV10-3; abundance: few; d_gene: .; j_gene: TRBJ2-6; CDR3aa: CAIAALPGANVLTF; CDR3nt: TGTGCCATCGCGGCCCTCCCTGGGGCCAACGTCCTGACTTTC
v_gene: TRBV10-3; abundance: few; d_gene: .; j_gene: TRBJ1-5; CDR3aa: CAISVESNQPQHF; CDR3nt: TGTGCCATCAGTGTCGAGTCAAATCAGCCCCAGCATTTT
v_gene: TRBV28; abundance: few; d_gene: TRBD2; j_gene: TRBJ2-5; CDR3aa: CASRTSLPETQYF; CDR3nt: TGTGCCTCCCGGACTAGCTTGCCAGAGACCCAGTACTTC
v_gene: TRBV9; abundance: few; d_gene: TRBD1; j_gene: TRBJ1-2; CDR3aa: CASSPGGQSNYGYTF; CDR3nt: TGTGCCAGCAGCCCCGGGGGACAGTCTAACTATGGCTACACCTTC
v_gene: TRBV15; abundance: .; d_gene: .; j_gene: TRBJ1-2; CDR3aa: CATSPPGASYGYTF; CDR3nt: TGTGCCACCAGCCCCCCGGGGGCAAGCTATGGCTACACCTTC
v_gene: TRBV5-1; abundance: .; d_gene: .; j_gene: TRBJ2-2; CDR3aa: CASSGLQGINTGELFF; CDR3nt: TGCGCCAGCAGCGGACTACAGGGAATTAACACCGGGGAGCTGTTTTTT
v_gene: TRBV28; abundance: few; d_gene: .; j_gene: TRBJ2-3; CDR3aa: CASSGSGVGADTQYF; CDR3nt: TGTGCCAGCAGCGGATCAGGGGTAGGCGCAGATACGCAGTATTTT
v_gene: TRBV20-1; abundance: .; d_gene: .; j_gene: TRBJ2-1; CDR3aa: CSAIQGGPYNEQFF; CDR3nt: TGCAGTGCCATACAGGGGGGGCCCTACAATGAGCAGTTCTTC
v_gene: TRBV7-9; abundance: few; d_gene: TRBD2; j_gene: TRBJ2-3; CDR3aa: CASSSAGGSDTQYF; CDR3nt: TGTGCCAGCAGCTCAGCGGGGGGGTCAGATACGCAGTATTTT
v_gene: TRBV12-3/TRBV12-4; abundance: many; d_gene: .; j_gene: TRBJ2-3; CDR3aa: CASSFGGGLTDTQYF; CDR3nt: TGTGCCAGCAGTTTTGGGGGGGGGCTTACAGATACGCAGTATTTT
v_gene: TRBV20-1; abundance: few; d_gene: TRBD1; j_gene: TRBJ2-3; CDR3aa: CSARAGTGSPDTQYF; CDR3nt: TGCAGTGCTAGAGCAGGGACAGGGTCCCCAGATACGCAGTATTTT
v_gene: TRBV28; abundance: few; d_gene: .; j_gene: TRBJ1-5; CDR3aa: CASSLDGNSNQPQHF; CDR3nt: TGTGCCAGCAGCCTAGACGGTAATAGCAATCAGCCCCAGCATTTT